Reported below is one T cell receptor (beta chain). Here immunoSEQ multiplex PCR was the method, and the copy in TCRdb shows in-frame clones only, minus some. The sample gives over 9,000 clones, under 90% of which show up once; around 6.9% is in the top ten. This entry is derived from a study of blood T cell repertoires in COVID-19. The CDR3 runs to 17 residues. Germline values: CDR1 SEHNR, CDR2 FQNEAQ (reference sequence). J gave up 2 bases and V 5 bases, and 13 bases lay outside the gene matches. The genes are TRBV7-9 and TRBJ2-7, with 9 bases that match TRBD1. This TCR came from a man between 65 and 85 years old with active COVID-19. Sequences were obtained from peripheral blood. CDR3 protein: CASSAPFDRGNPYEQYF. CDR3 sequence (DNA): TGTGCCAGCAGCGCCCCATTCGACAGGGGGAATCCCTACGAGCAGTACTTC.